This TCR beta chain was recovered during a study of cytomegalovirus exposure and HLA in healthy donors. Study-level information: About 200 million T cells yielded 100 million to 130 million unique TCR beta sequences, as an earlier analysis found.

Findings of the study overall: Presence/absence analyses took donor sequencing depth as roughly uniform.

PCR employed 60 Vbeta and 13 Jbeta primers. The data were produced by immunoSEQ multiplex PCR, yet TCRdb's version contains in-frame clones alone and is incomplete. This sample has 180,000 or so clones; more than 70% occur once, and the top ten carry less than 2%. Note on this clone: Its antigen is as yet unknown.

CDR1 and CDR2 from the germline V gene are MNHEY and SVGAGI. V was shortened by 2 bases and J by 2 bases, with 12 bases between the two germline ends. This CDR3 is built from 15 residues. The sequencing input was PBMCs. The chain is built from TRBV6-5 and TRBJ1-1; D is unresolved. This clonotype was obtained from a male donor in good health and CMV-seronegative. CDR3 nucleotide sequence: TGTGCCAGCAGTTACCCTGCGGGGAGAAACACTGAAGCTTTCTTT. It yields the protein CASSYPAGRNTEAFF.